Below, one T cell receptor (beta chain) is given with its context. This sample is drawn from a study of human T cells and chemical hapten exposure. TCRdb reprocessed the RACE reads with MiXCR, giving one entry per CDR3 protein. Here the sample spans about 80,000 distinct CDR3 sequences, around 15% being singletons. Specified time point: pre-sensitization, week 0. Sample treatment: therapeutic diphenylcyclopropenone sensitization with weekly scalp DPC. The germline gives CDR1 MNHEY, CDR2 SVGAGI. This CDR3 contains 9 residues. This chain uses TRBV6-5 with TRBJ2-2, with D hard to call. The TCR comes from a woman aged 45-65 years with alopecia areata. Some clones in this sample may be carry-over from other donors' samples. The sequencing here drew on whole blood, taken in connection with sensitization to the hapten diphenylcyclopropenone (DPC). The CDR3 region is CAHTGELFF. For the CDR3, the DNA is TGTGCTCACACCGGGGAGCTGTTTTTT.